This T cell receptor beta chain was observed in a study of shared clonotypes between healthy human individuals. Study information: Aged 18 to 49, the donors were a couple of women and a few men.

All participating donors were Caucasian adults from Nashville, Tennessee. The V end lost 6 bases, the J end lost 4 bases, and 22 bases lay between the germline ends. Germline V CDR1 and CDR2: LNHDA, SQIVND (reference sequence). The CDR3 loop spans 16 amino acids. In the study's own analysis: Filtering differed, since immunoSEQ gave only junction sequences and no quality scores. Generated by immunoSEQ multiplex PCR, the TCRdb table keeps only in-frame clones and is missing some. The DNA gave D and trimming, while V, J and clone size come from that table. Of fewer than 550,000 clones listed, nearly 80% are singletons.

The V gene is TRBV19, the J gene TRBJ2-7, with D perhaps matching TRBD1 (5 bases). The source of this sequence is a woman in her forties in good health. Some clones in this sample may be carry-over from other donors' samples. Sequencing was performed on PBMCs. CDR3 in amino acids: CASSPQLFREGYEQYF. The CDR3 DNA follows: TGTGCCAGTAGCCCCCAACTTTTCAGGGAAGGGTACGAGCAGTACTTC.